This T cell receptor beta chain was retrieved from a study of early T cells in non-severe SARS-CoV-2 infection. On the study more broadly: The study sequenced bulk RNA from unsorted whole blood, with chains unpaired. General study results and limits: A preference for anti-spike CD8 responses marked VDJdb matching, which missed private and CD4 specificities.

There are many counts of this clonotype. Antigen specificity is unknown. This CDR3 has 14 residues. The protocol attached unique molecular identifiers to individual cDNA molecules. TCRdb reprocessed the 5' RACE reads with MiXCR, giving one entry per CDR3 protein. The data contain about 30,000 distinct CDR3 sequences, around 5.4% of them singletons. Source material: whole blood. This chain connects TRBV21-1 to TRBJ2-7; TRBD1 is taken as the D call from the table, unchecked against the DNA. TRBV21-1 is given as a pseudogene. The TCR sequence derives from an adult who was a healthcare worker with PCR-confirmed SARS-CoV-2 infection or an uninfected control (not recorded which). CDR3 nucleotides: TGTGCCAGCAGCAAAGGTGCGGACAGGTACGAGCAGTACTTC. The encoded protein is CASSKGADRYEQYF.